Below, 15 T cell receptor beta chains from the same sample are listed, as sequenced in a study of PD-L1 blockade in urothelial cancer. Clones were sequenced by immunoSEQ multiplex PCR, and TCRdb holds only the in-frame ones, with some missing. This sample has about 36,000 clones, with roughly 38% found just once. This material consisted of tumor tissue, taken before atezolizumab (anti-PD-L1) treatment. The receptors derive from a man in his 60s with urothelial cancer.

This chain links TRBV18 with TRBJ1-1; D possibly corresponds to TRBD1 (5 bases). The ends were cut back, 3 bases at V and 7 bases at J, with 15 bases in the middle. The CDR3 has 14 residues. The germline gives CDR1 KGHSH, CDR2 LQKENI. CDR3 bases: TGTGCCAGCTCACCTAGAGGGGACCCGAATGAAGCTTTCTTT. Translation gives CASSPRGDPNEAFF.

This clone was seen a few times. This rearrangement joins TRBV7-6 to TRBJ2-3; D might be TRBD1 (6 bases). Looked up from germline, CDR1 is SGHVS and CDR2 is FNYEAQ. The CDR3 covers 16 residues. Trimming pared 0 bases from V and 1 base from J, leaving 11 bases between. The CDR3 region is CASSLALRTGTDTQYF. CDR3 DNA: TGTGCCAGCAGCTTAGCGTTAAGGACAGGCACAGATACGCAGTATTTT.

About this clone: This sample also contains other DNA sequences that code for the same CDR3. The chain is built from TRBV19 and TRBJ2-3, with D possibly being TRBD2 (6 bases). The CDR3 is 13 amino acids. The V gene's germline CDR1 is LNHDA and CDR2 SQIVND (reference sequence). V was clipped by 4 bases and J by 4 bases, with 9 bases between them. As DNA, the CDR3 is TGTGCCAGTAGTAGGGGACTGGCAGATACGCAGTATTTT. Protein: CASSRGLADTQYF.

J is TRBJ1-6 and V is TRBV11-3; D is perhaps TRBD1 (5 bases). Per the germline V gene, CDR1 is SGHNT and CDR2 is YENEEA. The CDR3 sequence is 14 residues long. The V gene lost 3 bases and the J gene lost 6 bases, with 9 bases spanning the gap. CDR3 bases: TGTGCCAGCAGCTTCGACAGATTTAATTCACCCCTCCACTTT. This gives the protein CASSFDRFNSPLHF.

This clone was counted between two and nine times. The chain employs TRBV11-3 and TRBJ2-1; weak D call: TRBD2 (6 bases). The CDR3 has 18 amino acids. V lost 5 bases and J 3 bases, leaving 23 bases between the germline ends. From germline, CDR1 is SGHNT and CDR2 YENEEA. The CDR3 sequence: CASSRTPGTGVRYNEQFF. As DNA, the CDR3 is TGTGCCAGCAGCCGAACTCCCGGGACGGGGGTACGCTACAATGAGCAGTTCTTC.

The rearrangement uses TRBV12-5 and TRBJ1-2, with TRBD1 matching over 8 bases. From germline, CDR1 is LGHNT and CDR2 FRNRAP. After removal of 5 bases from V and 5 bases from J, the junction contained 16 bases not matched to a gene. This CDR3 region has 17 residues. CDR3 sequence reads: CASGPPGQVLGGYGYTF. The CDR3 DNA follows: TGTGCTAGTGGTCCTCCGGGACAGGTCTTGGGAGGGTATGGCTACACCTTC.

This clone was counted a few times. The V call is TRBV6-8, the J call TRBJ2-7; TRBD1 matches 9 bases. CDR1 and CDR2 from the germline V gene are MNHGY and SAAAGT. CDR3 size: 14 residues. The V and J ends lost 8 bases and 1 base, in that order; junction bases with no gene match: 6. CDR3 in DNA: TGTGCCAGCCGGGGACAGGGTATATCCTACGAGCAGTACTTC. Translated: CASRGQGISYEQYF.

This clone was counted only a few times. The V call is TRBV6-8, the J call TRBJ2-7; 16 bases align to TRBD2. The CDR3 length is 16 residues. The J segment lost 5 bases and the V segment lost 5 bases, leaving 6 bases of the junction unmatched. Germline V gene sequence: CDR1 MNHGY, CDR2 SAAAGT. CDR3 in amino acids: CASSTGTSGRVDEQYF. For the CDR3, the DNA is TGTGCCAGCAGTACCGGGACTAGCGGGAGGGTCGACGAGCAGTACTTC.

The V and J genes are TRBV9 and TRBJ2-7; possible D gene TRBD1, 5 bases. Trimming removed 5 bases from V and 1 base from J, with 16 bases in between. This CDR3 contains 15 residues. Looked up from germline, CDR1 is SGDLS and CDR2 is YYNGEE. Here the CDR3 reads CASSGAGQFSYEQYF. DNA of the CDR3: TGTGCCAGCAGTGGAGCAGGACAATTTTCCTACGAGCAGTACTTC. Supplemented by reference TRBV9 and TRBJ2-7, the full variable domain reads DSGVTQTPKHLITATGQRVTLRCSPRSGDLSVYWYQQSLDQGLQFLIQYYNGEERAKGNILERFSAQQFPDLHSELNLSSLELGDSALYFCASSGAGQFSYEQYFGPGTRLTVT.

This clone is a singleton in its sample. Germline is not matched at one junction end, which may reflect a read error. Here the CDR3 DNA reads TGTGCCAGCAGTTTGGCAGGCGCTAACTATGGCTACACTTTC. Its protein is CASSLAGANYGYTF. This chain connects TRBV28 to TRBJ1-2, with D unresolved. The CDR3 length is 14 residues. CDR1 and CDR2 from the germline V gene are MDHEN and SYDVKM.

As DNA, the CDR3 is TGTGCCAGCAGTTCGACGGTGGCGGGCACTGAAGCTTTCTTT. Translation: CASSSTVAGTEAFF. The chain combines TRBV6-8 with TRBJ1-1; D not certain. This CDR3 contains 14 residues. V was trimmed by 4 bases and J by 4 bases, leaving 13 bases between them. Germline lookup yields CDR1 MNHGY and CDR2 SAAAGT.

This clone was detected only a few times. The V call is TRBV6-8, the J call TRBJ1-5, with 9 bases lining up with TRBD1. Germline assignment: CDR1 MNHGY and CDR2 SAAAGT. The CDR3 covers 15 residues. The ends lost 5 bases at V and 5 bases at J; junction bases unmatched: 7. CDR3 protein: CASSPSDRGHQPQHF. Here the CDR3 DNA reads TGTGCCAGCAGTCCCTCGGACAGGGGACATCAGCCCCAGCATTTT.

This clone showed up many times. The J gene is TRBJ2-1, the V gene TRBV9; perhaps TRBD2 as D (5 bases). Germline CDR1 is SGDLS and CDR2 is YYNGEE. The CDR3 length is 15 residues. Trimming pared 4 bases from V and 5 bases from J, leaving 16 bases between. The CDR3 DNA is TGTGCCAGCAGCTTCACGGACTCTTCCGACAATGAGCAGTTCTTC. Translating it yields CASSFTDSSDNEQFF.

The chain employs TRBV12-5 and TRBJ2-5; TRBD2 matches at 10 bases. Germline loops: CDR1 LGHNT, CDR2 FRNRAP. This CDR3 is 13 amino acids long. The CDR3 DNA follows: TGTGCCAGCCGGACTAGCGGAGAAGAGACCCAGTACTTC. Protein product: CASRTSGEETQYF.

This clone was picked up a small number of times. This chain connects TRBV25-1 to TRBJ2-3; 8 bases match TRBD2. V shed 6 bases, J shed 4 bases, and the junction held 15 bases outside the gene matches. CDR1 and CDR2 from the germline V gene are MGHDK and SYGVNS. The CDR3 length is 17 residues. The CDR3 DNA is TGTGCCAGCAGCCCTCTTCTAGCGGGCCCTAAGGCAGATACGCAGTATTTT. Its protein product is CASSPLLAGPKADTQYF.